This is a list of T cell receptor beta chains from one sample in a study of cytomegalovirus exposure and HLA in healthy donors. Some clones are missing from TCRdb's copy, which holds only in-frame ones; the method was immunoSEQ multiplex PCR. The sample carries 110,000 to 150,000 clones, roughly 80% recorded once. Sequences were obtained from PBMCs. These receptors originate from a man aged 35 to 55 in good health and CMV-seronegative. CDR3s include the opening cysteine and the closing phenylalanine or tryptophan. The D gene is left open where the match is weak. Size values are once, few and many counts, or a class for expanded clones, and some rows have none.

v_call: TRBV6-4; clone_size: .; d_call: TRBD2; j_call: TRBJ2-3; cdr3_aa: CASSAAGGSTDTQYF; cdr3_nt: TGTGCCAGCAGCGCAGCGGGGGGTAGCACAGATACGCAGTATTTT
v_call: TRBV19; clone_size: .; d_call: .; j_call: TRBJ1-1; cdr3_aa: CASSIIRGEGTEAFF; cdr3_nt: TGTGCCAGTAGTATCATACGGGGGGAAGGGACTGAAGCTTTCTTT
v_call: TRBV14; clone_size: .; d_call: .; j_call: TRBJ1-4; cdr3_aa: CASSQDLYSTGSREKLFF; cdr3_nt: TGTGCCAGCAGCCAAGATCTATATAGTACAGGGTCGAGGGAAAAACTGTTTTTT
v_call: TRBV9; clone_size: few; d_call: TRBD2; j_call: TRBJ2-2; cdr3_aa: CASTLSGGGTGELFF; cdr3_nt: TGTGCCAGCACCCTTAGCGGGGGGGGCACCGGGGAGCTGTTTTTT
v_call: TRBV5-1; clone_size: few; d_call: .; j_call: TRBJ1-4; cdr3_aa: CASSPGGASEKLFF; cdr3_nt: TGCGCCAGCAGCCCGGGGGGCGCTTCTGAAAAACTGTTTTTT
v_call: TRBV5-4; clone_size: .; d_call: .; j_call: TRBJ2-7; cdr3_aa: CASSSGQTQYEQYF; cdr3_nt: TGTGCCAGCAGTTCAGGGCAGACTCAATACGAGCAGTACTTC
v_call: TRBV6-5; clone_size: few; d_call: .; j_call: TRBJ1-1; cdr3_aa: CASSESGGRAFF; cdr3_nt: TGTGCCAGCAGTGAATCCGGGGGACGGGCTTTCTTT
v_call: TRBV15; clone_size: .; d_call: .; j_call: TRBJ2-7; cdr3_aa: CATSLGRVLEQYF; cdr3_nt: TGTGCCACCAGCTTGGGCAGGGTCCTAGAGCAGTACTTC
v_call: TRBV18; clone_size: once; d_call: TRBD2; j_call: TRBJ2-5; cdr3_aa: CASSPLTLAGYEETQYF; cdr3_nt: TGTGCCAGCTCACCTTTAACTTTAGCGGGTTATGAAGAGACCCAGTACTTC
v_call: TRBV5-6; clone_size: once; d_call: .; j_call: TRBJ1-5; cdr3_aa: CASSLAGGNNQPQHF; cdr3_nt: TGTGCCAGCAGCTTGGCGGGGGGAAACAATCAGCCCCAGCATTTT
v_call: TRBV5-6; clone_size: .; d_call: .; j_call: TRBJ1-4; cdr3_aa: CASSIGHVNEKLFF; cdr3_nt: TGTGCCAGCAGCATTGGACACGTTAATGAAAAACTGTTTTTT
v_call: TRBV7-2; clone_size: .; d_call: TRBD2; j_call: TRBJ2-7; cdr3_aa: CASSSVGTSGASYEQYF; cdr3_nt: TGTGCCAGCAGCTCAGTCGGGACTAGCGGGGCGTCCTACGAGCAGTACTTC
v_call: TRBV4-2; clone_size: .; d_call: .; j_call: TRBJ2-7; cdr3_aa: CASSPQSGYEQYF; cdr3_nt: TGTGCCAGCAGCCCACAGTCCGGCTACGAGCAGTACTTC
v_call: TRBV6-5; clone_size: .; d_call: .; j_call: TRBJ1-5; cdr3_aa: CASSLGLNQPQHF; cdr3_nt: TGTGCCAGCAGCCTGGGACTTAATCAGCCCCAGCATTTT
v_call: TRBV6-4; clone_size: .; d_call: TRBD1; j_call: TRBJ1-4; cdr3_aa: CASSDGMGTGGVNEKLFF; cdr3_nt: TGTGCCAGCAGCGATGGGATGGGGACAGGGGGCGTGAATGAAAAACTGTTTTTT
v_call: TRBV6-5; clone_size: few; d_call: TRBD1; j_call: TRBJ2-1; cdr3_aa: CASSYWGTGNNEQFF; cdr3_nt: TGTGCCAGCAGTTACTGGGGGACAGGGAACAATGAGCAGTTCTTC
v_call: TRBV11-2; clone_size: .; d_call: TRBD2; j_call: TRBJ2-5; cdr3_aa: CASSYEGREQYF; cdr3_nt: TGTGCCAGCAGCTACGAGGGGAGGGAGCAGTACTTC
v_call: TRBV27; clone_size: .; d_call: .; j_call: TRBJ2-7; cdr3_aa: CASSRGTYEQYF; cdr3_nt: TGTGCCAGCAGCAGGGGTACCTACGAGCAGTACTTC
v_call: TRBV7-9; clone_size: .; d_call: TRBD1; j_call: TRBJ1-5; cdr3_aa: CASSPVAGGVGQPQHF; cdr3_nt: TGTGCCAGCAGCCCGGTCGCAGGGGGAGTAGGTCAGCCCCAGCATTTT
v_call: TRBV5-1; clone_size: .; d_call: .; j_call: TRBJ2-1; cdr3_aa: CASTLEAGHRSYNEQFF; cdr3_nt: TGCGCCAGCACCCTGGAGGCGGGCCATCGATCTTACAATGAGCAGTTCTTC
v_call: TRBV6-1; clone_size: .; d_call: .; j_call: TRBJ2-7; cdr3_aa: CASSELGASYEQYF; cdr3_nt: TGTGCCAGCAGTGAACTTGGAGCCTCCTACGAGCAGTACTTC
v_call: TRBV10-3; clone_size: few; d_call: TRBD1; j_call: TRBJ1-1; cdr3_aa: CAISEMTGANTEAFF; cdr3_nt: TGTGCCATCAGTGAGATGACAGGGGCGAACACTGAAGCTTTCTTT
v_call: TRBV30; clone_size: .; d_call: TRBD1; j_call: TRBJ1-4; cdr3_aa: CAWSYGTANEKLFF; cdr3_nt: TGTGCCTGGAGTTACGGGACAGCAAATGAAAAACTGTTTTTT
v_call: TRBV9; clone_size: few; d_call: .; j_call: TRBJ1-1; cdr3_aa: CASSAPGASNTEAFF; cdr3_nt: TGTGCCAGCAGCGCCCCCGGAGCCTCGAACACTGAAGCTTTCTTT
v_call: TRBV7-9; clone_size: few; d_call: TRBD1; j_call: TRBJ1-2; cdr3_aa: CASSSGTGNYGYTF; cdr3_nt: TGTGCCAGCAGCTCCGGGACAGGGAACTATGGCTACACCTTC
v_call: TRBV6-1; clone_size: few; d_call: .; j_call: TRBJ1-6; cdr3_aa: CASSSGGLGNSPLHF; cdr3_nt: TGTGCCAGCAGTTCCGGAGGGCTCGGCAATTCACCCCTCCACTTT
v_call: TRBV18; clone_size: .; d_call: .; j_call: TRBJ2-7; cdr3_aa: CASSPGGRYEQYF; cdr3_nt: TGTGCCAGCTCACCAGGGGGCCGGTACGAGCAGTACTTC
v_call: TRBV2; clone_size: .; d_call: .; j_call: TRBJ2-5; cdr3_aa: CASRDSKETQYF; cdr3_nt: TGTGCCAGCAGGGACTCCAAAGAGACCCAGTACTTC
v_call: TRBV7-3; clone_size: .; d_call: TRBD1; j_call: TRBJ1-1; cdr3_aa: CASSLGTANTEAFF; cdr3_nt: TGTGCCAGCAGCTTAGGGACAGCGAACACTGAAGCTTTCTTT
v_call: TRBV5-1; clone_size: .; d_call: TRBD1; j_call: TRBJ1-1; cdr3_aa: CASSLGTGVEAFF; cdr3_nt: TGCGCCAGCAGCTTGGGGACAGGAGTTGAAGCTTTCTTT
v_call: TRBV6-5; clone_size: .; d_call: TRBD2; j_call: TRBJ2-7; cdr3_aa: CASSPTSGAYEQYF; cdr3_nt: TGTGCCAGCAGCCCGACTAGCGGGGCTTACGAGCAGTACTTC
v_call: TRBV7-3; clone_size: few; d_call: .; j_call: TRBJ1-4; cdr3_aa: CASSLGTSGSEKLFF; cdr3_nt: TGTGCCAGCAGCCTCGGGACATCCGGCAGTGAAAAACTGTTTTTT
v_call: TRBV7-6; clone_size: .; d_call: .; j_call: TRBJ1-1; cdr3_aa: CASSLFEPNAEAFF; cdr3_nt: TGTGCCAGCAGCTTATTTGAACCCAACGCTGAGGCTTTCTTT
v_call: TRBV5-8; clone_size: few; d_call: .; j_call: TRBJ2-7; cdr3_aa: CASSRVGRVSYEQYF; cdr3_nt: TGTGCCAGCAGCCGGGTGGGCAGGGTTTCCTACGAGCAGTACTTC
v_call: TRBV25-1; clone_size: .; d_call: .; j_call: TRBJ1-1; cdr3_aa: CASSPMGGVYYHTEAFF; cdr3_nt: TGTGCCAGCAGTCCCATGGGGGGAGTCTACTATCACACTGAAGCTTTCTTT
v_call: TRBV6-1; clone_size: few; d_call: .; j_call: TRBJ1-3; cdr3_aa: CASRERQPSGNTIYF; cdr3_nt: TGTGCCAGCAGAGAGAGACAGCCCTCTGGAAACACCATATATTTT
v_call: TRBV9; clone_size: .; d_call: .; j_call: TRBJ1-3; cdr3_aa: CASSPDSSGNTIYF; cdr3_nt: TGTGCCAGCAGCCCAGACAGCTCTGGAAACACCATATATTTT